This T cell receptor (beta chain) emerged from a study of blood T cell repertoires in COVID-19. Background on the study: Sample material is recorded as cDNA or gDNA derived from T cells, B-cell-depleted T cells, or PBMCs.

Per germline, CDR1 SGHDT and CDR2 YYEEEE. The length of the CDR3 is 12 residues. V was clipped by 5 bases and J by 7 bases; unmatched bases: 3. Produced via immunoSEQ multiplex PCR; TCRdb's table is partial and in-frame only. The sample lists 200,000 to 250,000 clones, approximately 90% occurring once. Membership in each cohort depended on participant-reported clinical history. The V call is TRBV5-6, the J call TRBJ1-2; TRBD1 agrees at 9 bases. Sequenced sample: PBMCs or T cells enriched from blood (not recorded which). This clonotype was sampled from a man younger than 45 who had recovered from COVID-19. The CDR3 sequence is CASRDRGIGYTF. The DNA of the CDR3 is TGTGCCAGCAGAGACAGGGGGATTGGCTACACCTTC.